Shown below are 24 T cell receptor beta chains from a single sample sequenced in a study of blood T cells in healthy people across ages. Alongside a J-beta primer mix, a sample-barcoded 5' primer served in a second PCR lasting 7 to 11 cycles. TCRdb independently ran MiXCR on the 5' RACE reads; one entry per CDR3 protein. The sample yields 1.5 million to 2 million distinct CDR3 sequences, roughly 28% seen once. The source material was blood. These TCRs come from a woman in her 30s in good health.

In its sample, this clonotype was seen many times. J is TRBJ2-5 and V is TRBV29-1; no clear D gene. Trimming removed 7 bases from V and 0 bases from J, with 9 bases in between. This CDR3 has 12 residues. The germline V gene has CDR1 SQVTM and CDR2 ANQGSEA. The CDR3 is CSGDTNQETQYF. DNA for the CDR3: TGCAGCGGTGACACGAACCAAGAGACCCAGTACTTC.

The chain couples TRBV12-3 or TRBV12-4 to TRBJ2-5; a weak D match, TRBD2 (6 bases). The CDR3 loop spans 15 amino acids. V was clipped by 4 bases and J by 1 base, with 13 bases between them. This chain's CDR3 is CASSWRGQFQETQYF. The CDR3 nucleotides are TGTGCCAGCAGTTGGAGGGGCCAATTCCAAGAGACCCAGTACTTC.

The V and J genes are TRBV9 and TRBJ1-1; 8 bases line up with TRBD1. Germline V CDR1 and CDR2: SGDLS, YYNGEE. This CDR3 is built from 15 residues. V trimming: 0 bases; J trimming: 4 bases; junction bases outside the gene matches: 5. The CDR3 loop is CASSVAGQGGTEAFF. CDR3 bases: TGTGCCAGCAGCGTAGCCGGACAGGGCGGCACTGAAGCTTTCTTT.

This clonotype has at least ten counts. The chain carries TRBV29-1 and TRBJ2-1; either TRBD1 or TRBD2 may fit D (5 bases each). V was pared by 7 bases and J by 7 bases, with 17 bases between. CDR1 is SQVTM, CDR2 ANQGSEA, per germline. The CDR3 length is 13 residues. Here the CDR3 reads CSAWDLSGNEQFF. The DNA for the CDR3 is TGCAGCGCCTGGGACCTGTCGGGTAATGAGCAGTTCTTC.

Remarks on this clonotype: At one of its ends the junction is not consistent with the germline gene, which may arise from a read error. The chain employs TRBV7-2 and TRBJ1-3, with TRBD1 identical over 7 bases. This CDR3 has 14 amino acids. From germline, CDR1 is SGHTA and CDR2 FQGNSA. The CDR3 protein is CACSLGGAGNTIYF. The CDR3 bases are TGTGCCTGCAGCCTAGGGGGCGCCGGAAACACCATATATTTT.

The chain uses TRBV3-1 and TRBJ2-5, with 7 bases that match TRBD2. The J call may be faulty, since TRBJ2-7 better matches the DNA end. The CDR3 totals 14 residues. The germline CDR1 and CDR2 sequences are LGHDT and YNNKEL (reference sequence). The CDR3 region is CASSQGMGGNEQYF. In DNA, the CDR3 is TGTGCCAGCAGCCAAGGAATGGGGGGGAACGAGCAGTACTTC.

This clonotype came up many times. One end of the junction varies from germline; a read error may be responsible. The CDR3 sequence: CASSLEPDYGYTF. CDR3 bases: TGTGCCAGCAGCTTAGAACCGGACTATGGCTACACCTTC. The chain links TRBV5-1 to TRBJ1-2, with D uncertain. The CDR3 has 13 amino acids. Per the germline V gene, CDR1 is SGHRS and CDR2 is YFSETQ.

This CDR3 is CSARGWGSNEQFF. In DNA form, the CDR3 reads TGCAGTGCTAGAGGCTGGGGCAGCAATGAGCAGTTCTTC. This chain joins TRBV20-1 and TRBJ2-1, with D possibly TRBD1 on 5 matching bases. Germline V gene sequence: CDR1 DFQATT, CDR2 SNEGSKA (reference sequence). The germline V and J ends were trimmed by 1 base and 6 bases, with 10 bases remaining between them. The CDR3 loop spans 13 amino acids.

This clonotype appeared a few times. V usage is TRBV27 and J usage is TRBJ2-1; D gene unclear. Germline V CDR1 and CDR2: MNHEY, SMNVEV (reference sequence). This CDR3 has 15 amino acids. Trimming removed 7 bases from V and 0 bases from J, with 13 bases in between. In DNA form, the CDR3 reads TGTGCCAGCACCTACTCCGAAAGCTCCTACAATGAGCAGTTCTTC. As protein: CASTYSESSYNEQFF.

V and J are TRBV7-9 and TRBJ2-1, with D possibly TRBD1 on 6 matching bases. From germline, CDR1 is SEHNR and CDR2 FQNEAQ (reference sequence). Trimming took off 7 bases at V and 2 bases at J, with 15 bases between the two ends. CDR3 length: 15 residues. The CDR3 region has the DNA TGTGCCAGCAATCACCGGGACAAGACCTACAATGAGCAGTTCTTC. This encodes CASNHRDKTYNEQFF.

This clonotype was detected once. Germline and junction disagree at one end, which may indicate a read error. This rearrangement joins TRBV9 to TRBJ2-5; possible D gene TRBD2, 6 bases. Germline V lookup: CDR1 SGDLS, CDR2 YYNGEE. The CDR3 is 14 residues long. The CDR3 DNA reads as TGTGCCAGCAGCGGAATAGCGGACCAAGAGACCCGGTACTTC. Its translation: CASSGIADQETRYF.

The chain carries TRBV20-1 and TRBJ2-3; tentatively, D is TRBD2 (6 bases). The CDR3 is 15 residues long. Germline CDR1 is DFQATT and CDR2 is SNEGSKA (reference sequence). Trimming shortened V by 4 bases and J by 4 bases, and 18 bases separated the two germline ends. The CDR3 spells CSAIPGARKADTQYF. In DNA, the CDR3 is TGCAGTGCTATTCCGGGAGCTCGAAAGGCAGATACGCAGTATTTT.

This clonotype was found many times. The chain carries TRBV7-9 and TRBJ2-3; D uncertain. V lost 2 bases, J lost 2 bases, and 11 bases lay in between. Germline values: CDR1 SEHNR, CDR2 FQNEAQ (reference sequence). The CDR3 runs to 15 residues. CDR3 amino acids: CASSLFGPDTDTQYF. CDR3 nucleotide sequence: TGTGCCAGCAGCTTATTTGGGCCCGACACAGATACGCAGTATTTT.

This clonotype was detected ten times or more. V and J are TRBV20-1 and TRBJ2-5, with no clear D. The CDR3 totals 11 residues. Trimming stripped 5 bases from V and 0 bases from J, with 4 bases between. Germline CDR1 DFQATT, CDR2 SNEGSKA (reference sequence). DNA for the CDR3: TGCAGTGCTGTTCACCAAGAGACCCAGTACTTC. Translated: CSAVHQETQYF.

This clonotype was detected a few times. The V gene is TRBV28, the J gene TRBJ1-1; no definite D call. Looked up from germline, CDR1 is MDHEN and CDR2 is SYDVKM. This CDR3 has 15 residues. Trimming shortened V by 5 bases and J by 0 bases, and 13 bases separated the two germline ends. This CDR3 reads CASSPAGTVNTEAFF. CDR3 coding DNA: TGTGCCAGCAGTCCAGCCGGAACCGTGAACACTGAAGCTTTCTTT.

The chain couples TRBV5-1 to TRBJ1-2; D unclear. The CDR3 contains 15 residues. Germline CDR1 reads SGHRS; CDR2 reads YFSETQ. V lost 1 base and J 2 bases, leaving 12 bases between the germline ends. The CDR3 region is CASSLMAGFNYGYTF. CDR3 sequence (DNA): TGCGCCAGCAGCTTGATGGCGGGGTTCAACTATGGCTACACCTTC.

On this clonotype itself: A read error may explain this, as a much larger clone is one base away. This chain links TRBV20-1 with TRBJ2-7; TRBD2 agrees at 9 bases. V shed 6 bases, J shed 7 bases, and the junction held 13 bases outside the gene matches. Per germline, CDR1 DFQATT and CDR2 SNEGSKA (reference sequence). The CDR3 is made up of 14 amino acids. The CDR3 sequence is CSARTSAKHNEQYF. CDR3 sequence (DNA): TGCAGTGCGAGGACTAGCGCGAAGCACAATGAGCAGTACTTC.

This clonotype showed up just a few times. V is TRBV5-1 and J is TRBJ2-7, with TRBD1 identical over 8 bases. Trimming at V came to 4 bases and at J to 7 bases, leaving 10 bases not matched to a gene. CDR3 size: 14 residues. CDR1 is SGHRS and CDR2 is YFSETQ in the germline V gene. The CDR3, as DNA: TGCGCCAGCAGCCTAACCGCCGGGACAGGAGAGCAGTACTTC. Residues: CASSLTAGTGEQYF.

A few counts support this clonotype. The genes are TRBV12-3 or TRBV12-4 and TRBJ2-5; 12 nucleotides line up with TRBD2. This CDR3 comprises 16 residues. After removal of 3 bases from V and 5 bases from J, the junction contained 7 bases not matched to a gene. The CDR3 sequence: CASSFPSGRAWETQYF. CDR3 DNA: TGTGCCAGCAGTTTCCCTAGCGGGAGGGCCTGGGAGACCCAGTACTTC.

The table lists this clonotype with many counts. The gene calls are TRBV25-1 and TRBJ2-1; TRBD2 aligns across 12 bases. V was clipped by 4 bases and J by 7 bases; unmatched bases: 2. The CDR3 consists of 14 residues. Per the germline V gene, CDR1 is MGHDK and CDR2 is SYGVNS. The CDR3 DNA follows: TGTGCCAGCAGTGGGACTAGCGGGGTAAATGAGCAGTTCTTC. This translates into CASSGTSGVNEQFF.

The chain joins TRBV5-1 to TRBJ2-7; a weak D match, TRBD1 (5 bases). V lost 1 base and J 2 bases, leaving 16 bases between the germline ends. Germline V CDR1 and CDR2: SGHRS, YFSETQ. This CDR3 is built from 16 residues. The CDR3 DNA sequence: TGCGCCAGCAGCTTGTCCTTGGGGCAGGCAGCCTACGAGCAGTACTTC. Translation: CASSLSLGQAAYEQYF. The complete variable domain, with remaining parts taken from reference TRBV5-1 and TRBJ2-7, reads KAGVTQTPRYLIKTRGQQVTLSCSPISGHRSVSWYQQTPGQGLQFLFEYFSETQRNKGNFPGRFSGRQFSNSRSEMNVSTLELGDSALYLCASSLSLGQAAYEQYFGPGTRLTVT.

The rearrangement uses TRBV10-2 and TRBJ1-1; no firm D call. Germline CDR1 reads WSHSY; CDR2 reads SAAADI. V was cut by 3 bases and J by 0 bases, with 8 bases left in between. The CDR3 has 14 residues. The CDR3 DNA is TGCGCCAGCAGTGATGGGCAGTTGAACACTGAAGCTTTCTTT. This sequence encodes CASSDGQLNTEAFF.

V usage is TRBV24-1 and J usage is TRBJ2-3; D might be TRBD1 or TRBD2, each matching 5 bases. Trimming shortened V by 2 bases and J by 6 bases, and 14 bases separated the two germline ends. CDR1 and CDR2 (germline): KGHDR, SFDVKD. This CDR3 is 15 amino acids long. The CDR3 bases are TGTGCCACCAGTGATTCGGCGAGGGGCTACGATACGCAGTATTTT. This sequence encodes CATSDSARGYDTQYF.

The sample holds many counts of this clonotype. The CDR3 loop reads CASSRTGSFSYNEQFF. The DNA for the CDR3 is TGTGCCAGCAGCCGAACAGGGAGCTTCTCCTACAATGAGCAGTTCTTC. The chain uses TRBV7-2 and TRBJ2-1, with D perhaps matching TRBD1 (6 bases). V shed 5 bases and J shed 0 bases, with 14 bases lying between them. The V gene's germline CDR1 is SGHTA and CDR2 FQGNSA. CDR3 length equals 16 residues. Based on the CDR3 plus reference TRBV7-2 and TRBJ2-1, the full variable domain is GAGVSQSPSNKVTEKGKDVELRCDPISGHTALYWYRQSLGQGLEFLIYFQGNSAPDKSGLPSDRFSAERTGGSVSTLTIQRTQQEDSAVYLCASSRTGSFSYNEQFFGPGTRLTVL.